This TCR beta chain was recorded in a study of T cell repertoires in cytomegalovirus infection. Study-level information: Signatures in public TCR beta sequences pointed to both CMV infection and matching HLA type.

Study findings and constraints: What dominated the ex vivo response were HLA-C-restricted CMV-specific TCR beta clonotypes. The cumulative frequency of public TCR beta families distinguished individuals who carried CMV together with the relevant HLA.

This clonotype has a count of ten or more. Its specificity is not known. TCRdb re-called the reads with MiXCR, one entry per CDR3 protein. The sample includes 300,000 to 400,000 distinct CDR3 sequences, over 7.5% seen only once; the top ten take about 4.5%. Germline lookup yields CDR1 SGHVS and CDR2 FNYEAQ. CDR3 size: 18 residues. The V end was cut by 1 base, the J end by 0 bases, with 18 bases between. The rearrangement joins TRBV7-6 to TRBJ1-1; D may be TRBD1 (5 bases). Material: PBMCs. This TCR was sampled from a human donor in good health (CMV status not recorded). Some clones in this sample may be carry-over from other donors' samples. This chain's CDR3 is CASSLGVQGGNMNTEAFF. CDR3 bases: TGTGCCAGCAGCTTAGGGGTGCAGGGAGGAAACATGAACACTGAAGCTTTCTTT.